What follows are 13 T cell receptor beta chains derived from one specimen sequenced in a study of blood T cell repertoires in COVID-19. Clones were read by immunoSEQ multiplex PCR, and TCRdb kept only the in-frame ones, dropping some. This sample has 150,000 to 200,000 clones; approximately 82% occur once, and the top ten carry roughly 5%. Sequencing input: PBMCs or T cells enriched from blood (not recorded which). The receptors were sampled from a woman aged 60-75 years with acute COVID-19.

The CDR3 DNA sequence: TGTGCCAGCAGTGAGTCTTCTAACTATGGCTACACCTTC. It is translated as CASSESSNYGYTF. This rearrangement joins TRBV6-1 to TRBJ1-2; no reliable D call. The germline gives CDR1 MNHNS, CDR2 SASEGT. Deletions cut 3 bases from V and 0 bases from J, with 5 bases between. This CDR3 is built from 13 residues.

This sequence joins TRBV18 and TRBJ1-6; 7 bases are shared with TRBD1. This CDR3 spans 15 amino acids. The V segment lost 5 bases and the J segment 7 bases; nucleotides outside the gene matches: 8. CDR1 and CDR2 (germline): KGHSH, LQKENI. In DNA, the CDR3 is TGTGCCAGCTCAGTCGGGACAGCGAGAAATTCACCCCTCCACTTT. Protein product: CASSVGTARNSPLHF.

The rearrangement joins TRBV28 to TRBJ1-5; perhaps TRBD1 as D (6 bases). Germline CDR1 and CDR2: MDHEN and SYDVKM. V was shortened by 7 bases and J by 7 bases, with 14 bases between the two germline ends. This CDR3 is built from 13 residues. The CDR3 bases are TGTGCCAGCACCTTGGACAGTAGACAGCCCCAGCATTTT. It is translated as CASTLDSRQPQHF. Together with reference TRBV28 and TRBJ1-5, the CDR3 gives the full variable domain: DVKVTQSSRYLVKRTGEKVFLECVQDMDHENMFWYRQDPGLGLRLIYFSYDVKMKEKGDIPEGYSVSREKKERFSLILESASTNQTSMYLCASTLDSRQPQHFGDGTRLSIL.

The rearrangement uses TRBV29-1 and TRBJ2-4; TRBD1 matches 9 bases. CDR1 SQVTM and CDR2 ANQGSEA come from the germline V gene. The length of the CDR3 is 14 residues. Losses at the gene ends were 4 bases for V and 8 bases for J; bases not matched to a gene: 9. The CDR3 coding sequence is TGCAGCGTTGGACCCGGGACAGGGAAGGACATTCAGTACTTC. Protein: CSVGPGTGKDIQYF.

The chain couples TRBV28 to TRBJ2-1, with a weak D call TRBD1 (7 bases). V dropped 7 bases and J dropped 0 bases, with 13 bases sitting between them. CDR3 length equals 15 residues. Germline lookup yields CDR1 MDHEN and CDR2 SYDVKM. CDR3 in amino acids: CASKGGQYSYNEQFF. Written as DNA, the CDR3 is TGTGCCAGCAAGGGGGGACAGTACTCCTACAATGAGCAGTTCTTC.

The DNA for the CDR3 is TGTGCCAGCAGCGCCAGACTGATGAACACTGAAGCTTTCTTT. Encoded protein: CASSARLMNTEAFF. The V call is TRBV9, the J call TRBJ1-1; D not resolved. The CDR3 is 14 residues long. Trimming stripped 3 bases from V and 0 bases from J, with 9 bases between. Per the germline V gene, CDR1 is SGDLS and CDR2 is YYNGEE.

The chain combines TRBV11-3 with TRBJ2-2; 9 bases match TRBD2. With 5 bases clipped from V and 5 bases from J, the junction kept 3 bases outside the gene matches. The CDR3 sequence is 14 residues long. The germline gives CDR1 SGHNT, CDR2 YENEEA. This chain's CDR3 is CASSPRGGTGELFF. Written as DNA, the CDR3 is TGTGCCAGCAGCCCGCGGGGGGGTACCGGGGAGCTGTTTTTT.

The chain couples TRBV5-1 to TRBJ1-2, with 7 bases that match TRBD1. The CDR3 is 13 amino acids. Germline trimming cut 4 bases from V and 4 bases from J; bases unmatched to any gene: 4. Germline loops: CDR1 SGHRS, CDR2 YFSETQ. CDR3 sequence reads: CASSQQGTYGYTF. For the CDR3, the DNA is TGCGCCAGCAGCCAACAGGGGACCTATGGCTACACCTTC.

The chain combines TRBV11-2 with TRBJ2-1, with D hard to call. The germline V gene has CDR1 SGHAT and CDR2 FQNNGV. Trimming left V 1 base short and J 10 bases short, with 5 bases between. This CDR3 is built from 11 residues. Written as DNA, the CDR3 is TGTGCCAGCAGCTTAGCAGTAGAGCAGTTCTTC. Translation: CASSLAVEQFF.

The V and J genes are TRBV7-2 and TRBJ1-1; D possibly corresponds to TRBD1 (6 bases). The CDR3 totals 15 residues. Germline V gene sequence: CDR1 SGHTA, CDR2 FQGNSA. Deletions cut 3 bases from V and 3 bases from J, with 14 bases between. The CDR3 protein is CASSFIPRGYTEAFF. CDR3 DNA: TGTGCCAGCAGCTTCATACCCAGGGGTTACACTGAAGCTTTCTTT.

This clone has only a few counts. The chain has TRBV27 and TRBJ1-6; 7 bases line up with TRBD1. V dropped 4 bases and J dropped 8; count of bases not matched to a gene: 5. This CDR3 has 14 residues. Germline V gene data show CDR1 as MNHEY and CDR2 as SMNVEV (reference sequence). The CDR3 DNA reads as TGTGCCAGCAGTTCGATTGACAGGGATTCACCCCTCCACTTT. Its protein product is CASSSIDRDSPLHF.

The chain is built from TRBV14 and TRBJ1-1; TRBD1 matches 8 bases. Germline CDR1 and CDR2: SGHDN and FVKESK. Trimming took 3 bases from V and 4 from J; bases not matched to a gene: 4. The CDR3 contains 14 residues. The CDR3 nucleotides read TGTGCCAGCAGCCAGTTCGGACAGGGCACTGAAGCTTTCTTT. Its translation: CASSQFGQGTEAFF. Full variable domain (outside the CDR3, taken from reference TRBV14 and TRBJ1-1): EAGVTQFPSHSVIEKGQTVTLRCDPISGHDNLYWYRRVMGKEIKFLLHFVKESKQDESGMPNNRFLAERTGGTYSTLKVQPAELEDSGVYFCASSQFGQGTEAFFGQGTRLTVV.

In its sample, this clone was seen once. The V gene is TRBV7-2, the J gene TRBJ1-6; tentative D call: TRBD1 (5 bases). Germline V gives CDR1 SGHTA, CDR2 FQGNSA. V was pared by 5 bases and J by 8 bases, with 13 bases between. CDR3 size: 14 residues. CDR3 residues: CASSLLIGDSPLHF. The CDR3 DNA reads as TGTGCCAGCAGCCTGCTTATAGGGGATTCACCCCTCCACTTT.